This is a list of T cell receptor beta chains from one sample in a study of blood T cell repertoires in COVID-19. Sequencing was performed with immunoSEQ multiplex PCR; in TCRdb, only in-frame clones are kept and a portion is missing. Of around 250,000 clones detected, 80% to 90% appear once; the ten largest clones hold more than 3.5%. Material for sequencing was PBMCs or T cells enriched from blood (not recorded which). These receptor sequences come from a woman under 40 who had recovered from COVID-19. CDR3s include the opening cysteine and the closing phenylalanine or tryptophan. Fields, in order: CDR3 protein, CDR3 DNA, J gene, CDR3 length, D gene, V gene, clone size. A D gene is named only where the DNA matches it firmly. Part of the rows lack a size; the others show once, few, many or a class for expanded clones.

CDR3: CASSFRDREEETQYF
DNA: TGTGCCAGCAGTTTCCGGGACAGGGAAGAAGAGACCCAGTACTTC
J: TRBJ2-5
length: 15
D: TRBD1
V: TRBV28
size: NA

CDR3: CASSRLVAGQETQYF
DNA: TGTGCCAGCAGCCGTTTAGTAGCGGGACAAGAGACCCAGTACTTC
J: TRBJ2-5
length: 15
D: TRBD2
V: TRBV7-2
size: NA

CDR3: CASSAYGDTQYF
DNA: TGTGCCAGCAGCGCTTACGGGGATACGCAGTATTTT
J: TRBJ2-3
length: 12
D: NA
V: TRBV11-2
size: NA

CDR3: CASSAGPIPETQYF
DNA: TGTGCCAGCAGTGCGGGGCCAATCCCAGAGACCCAGTACTTC
J: TRBJ2-5
length: 14
D: NA
V: TRBV9
size: NA

CDR3: CASSLVRAGELFF
DNA: TGTGCCAGCAGCTTAGTGCGGGCCGGGGAGCTGTTTTTT
J: TRBJ2-2
length: 13
D: NA
V: TRBV7-9
size: NA

CDR3: CASSLEGQGAGELFF
DNA: TGCGCCAGCAGCTTGGAGGGGCAGGGGGCAGGGGAGCTGTTTTTT
J: TRBJ2-2
length: 15
D: TRBD1
V: TRBV5-1
size: once

CDR3: CASSPTTSTDTQYF
DNA: TGCGCCAGCAGCCCCACGACTTCCACAGATACGCAGTATTTT
J: TRBJ2-3
length: 14
D: NA
V: TRBV5-1
size: NA

CDR3: CASSAIAGTYEQFF
DNA: TGTGCCAGCAGTGCTATAGCGGGAACGTATGAGCAGTTCTTC
J: TRBJ2-1
length: 14
D: TRBD2
V: TRBV6-4
size: NA

CDR3: CASRGTGGHNEQFF
DNA: TGTGCCAGCAGGGGGACAGGGGGTCACAATGAGCAGTTCTTC
J: TRBJ2-1
length: 14
D: TRBD1
V: TRBV6-5
size: NA

CDR3: CASSAPLRGRAINEQFF
DNA: TGTGCCAGCAGCGCCCCCCTAAGAGGGAGGGCTATTAATGAGCAGTTCTTC
J: TRBJ2-1
length: 17
D: TRBD2
V: TRBV9
size: NA

CDR3: CASSYGAGGTRGEQFF
DNA: TGTGCCAGCAGTTACGGAGCGGGAGGGACCAGAGGTGAGCAGTTCTTC
J: TRBJ2-1
length: 16
D: TRBD2
V: TRBV6-5
size: NA

CDR3: CAISVSTSGADTQYF
DNA: TGTGCCATCAGTGTATCGACTAGCGGGGCAGATACGCAGTATTTT
J: TRBJ2-3
length: 15
D: TRBD2
V: TRBV10-3
size: NA

CDR3: CASSHYRVDNSPLHF
DNA: TGTGCCAGCAGCCACTACAGGGTCGATAATTCACCCCTCCACTTT
J: TRBJ1-6
length: 15
D: NA
V: TRBV7-9
size: NA

CDR3: CASTREGGFVSYNEQFF
DNA: TGTGCCAGCACACGGGAGGGCGGTTTCGTCTCCTACAATGAGCAGTTCTTC
J: TRBJ2-1
length: 17
D: TRBD2
V: TRBV2
size: once

CDR3: CASSVVETGFGGYTF
DNA: TGTGCCAGCAGCGTAGTGGAAACAGGGTTTGGCGGCTACACCTTC
J: TRBJ1-2
length: 15
D: NA
V: TRBV9
size: NA

CDR3: CASSKGGVGGYTF
DNA: TGTGCCAGCAGCAAAGGAGGTGTCGGGGGCTACACCTTC
J: TRBJ1-2
length: 13
D: NA
V: TRBV21-1
size: NA

CDR3: CAISESARDGNSPLHF
DNA: TGTGCCATCAGTGAGTCTGCCAGGGATGGGAATTCACCCCTCCACTTT
J: TRBJ1-6
length: 16
D: NA
V: TRBV10-3
size: few

CDR3: CASSLGGGLYHHMFF
DNA: TGTGCCAGCAGCTTAGGAGGAGGGCTTTATCATCATATGTTTTTT
J: TRBJ1-4
length: 15
D: NA
V: TRBV7-9
size: few